This T cell receptor (beta chain) was recovered during a study of cytomegalovirus exposure and HLA in healthy donors. Profiled with immunoSEQ multiplex PCR; TCRdb holds only in-frame clones, not every one. Altogether 110,000 to 150,000 clones are present, roughly 87% being singletons, with the ten largest covering roughly 9.3%. The CDR3 runs 16 residues. Germline lookup yields CDR1 MGHRA and CDR2 YSYEKL. The junction had 7 bases not matched to a gene; V was cut back by 4 bases and J by 2 bases. V gene TRBV4-1 combines with J gene TRBJ1-3; 8 nucleotides match TRBD1. The clonotype comes from a woman aged 18 to 35 in good health and CMV-seropositive. The specimen sequenced was PBMCs. DNA for the CDR3: TGCGCCAGCAGCCTGCTTGGGACAGGCACTGGAAACACCATATATTTT. Residues: CASSLLGTGTGNTIYF.